This passage covers 13 T cell receptor beta chains from one sample sequenced in a study of shared clonotypes between healthy human individuals. Selected positively for CCR7 and CD45RO-negative, naive CD8 cells excluded terminally differentiated effector memory CD45RA+ cells. Clones were read by immunoSEQ multiplex PCR, and TCRdb kept only the in-frame ones, dropping some. The data hold roughly 2.1 million clones, with roughly 91% observed a single time. The material sequenced was naive CD8+ T cells from PBMCs. These TCRs come from a young man in good health. Some clones in this sample may be carry-over from other donors' samples.

V and J are TRBV6-5 and TRBJ2-1; TRBD1 is a possible D gene (5 bases). CDR1 and CDR2 (germline): MNHEY, SVGAGI. V was shortened by 4 bases and J by 12 bases, with 13 bases between the two germline ends. CDR3 length equals 12 residues. Here the CDR3 reads CASSSGAGRQFF. As DNA, the CDR3 is TGTGCCAGCAGTTCTGGCGCAGGGCGGCAGTTCTTC.

The genes are TRBV7-8 and TRBJ2-7; 12 nucleotides align to TRBD1. CDR3 length: 14 residues. The V gene end was trimmed by 5 bases and the J gene end by 5 bases; junction bases not matched to a gene: 4. Germline V gene data show CDR1 as SGHVS and CDR2 as FQNEAQ. The CDR3 protein is CASSQGTGGHEQYF. CDR3 sequence (DNA): TGTGCCAGCAGCCAAGGGACAGGGGGCCACGAGCAGTACTTC.

This chain links TRBV10-3 with TRBJ1-2; 11 positions match TRBD1. V dropped 8 bases and J dropped 5; count of bases not matched to a gene: 10. This CDR3 has 15 residues. In germline, CDR1 is ENHRY, CDR2 SYGVKD. CDR3 sequence reads: CAIASGTGGNYGYTF. DNA of the CDR3: TGTGCCATCGCCTCCGGGACAGGGGGGAATTATGGCTACACCTTC.

V and J are TRBV6-1 and TRBJ2-7; D is unclear. Germline V CDR1 and CDR2: MNHNS, SASEGT. This CDR3 contains 15 residues. The V gene lost 1 base and the J gene lost 0 bases, with 10 bases spanning the gap. The CDR3 bases are TGTGCCAGCAGTGAAGTACAGTTTACCTCCTACGAGCAGTACTTC. Protein: CASSEVQFTSYEQYF.

A single count supports this clone. The rearrangement links TRBV28 to TRBJ2-5; the D gene is possibly TRBD1 (6 bases). The V gene lost 1 base and the J gene lost 1 base, with 13 bases spanning the gap. The V gene's germline CDR1 is MDHEN and CDR2 SYDVKM. This CDR3 is 16 amino acids long. CDR3 nucleotides: TGTGCCAGCAGTTTATTGGCCAGGGGCCTCCAAGAGACCCAGTACTTC. Translation: CASSLLARGLQETQYF.

This clone was observed a few times. V usage is TRBV7-9 and J usage is TRBJ1-1, with D unresolved. Trimming shortened V by 7 bases and J by 1 base, and 13 bases separated the two germline ends. Germline CDR1 and CDR2: SEHNR and FQNEAQ (reference sequence). This CDR3 has 14 amino acids. In nucleotides, the CDR3 is TGTGCCAGCACCAACAGACGGGAGAACACTGAAGCTTTCTTT. Protein product: CASTNRRENTEAFF. The variable domain in full, with the rest retrieved from reference TRBV7-9 and TRBJ1-1, is DTGVSQNPRHKITKRGQNVTFRCDPISEHNRLYWYRQTLGQGPEFLTYFQNEAQLEKSRLLSDRFSAERPKGSFSTLEIQRTEQGDSAMYLCASTNRRENTEAFFGQGTRLTVV.

Details on this clone: This same CDR3 is encoded by further DNA sequences in the sample. The chain has TRBV27 and TRBJ2-7, with D possibly being TRBD1 (5 bases). V gave up 4 bases and J gave up 0 bases, with 7 bases separating them. Germline values: CDR1 MNHEY, CDR2 SMNVEV (reference sequence). This CDR3 is 13 amino acids long. In DNA form, the CDR3 reads TGTGCCAGCAGTTGGGGCCACTCCTACGAGCAGTACTTC. This encodes CASSWGHSYEQYF.

The V call is TRBV28, the J call TRBJ2-1; no definite D call. CDR1 and CDR2 (germline): MDHEN, SYDVKM. V was cut by 8 bases and J by 2 bases, with 13 bases left in between. CDR3 length: 14 amino acids. The CDR3 DNA sequence: TGTGCCAGCGGTACCGGGTCTCCCTACAATGAGCAGTTCTTC. Protein: CASGTGSPYNEQFF.

This chain joins TRBV4-1 and TRBJ2-7; D not resolved. Trimming shortened V by 4 bases and J by 0 bases, and 13 bases separated the two germline ends. The CDR3 totals 15 residues. CDR1 and CDR2 from the germline V gene are MGHRA and YSYEKL. The CDR3 DNA sequence: TGCGCCAGCAGCCTCGCACCAGCCGCCTCCTACGAGCAGTACTTC. This translates into CASSLAPAASYEQYF.

This clone was seen just once. The V call is TRBV9, the J call TRBJ2-7; the match to TRBD1 covers 11 bases. This CDR3 comprises 14 residues. Trimming took 4 bases from V and 11 from J; bases not matched to a gene: 11. CDR1 is SGDLS and CDR2 is YYNGEE in the germline V gene. The DNA for the CDR3 is TGTGCCAGCAGCCCAGGACAGGGGGCCCAGGTTGAGTACTTC. Amino acid sequence: CASSPGQGAQVEYF.

In regard to this clone: One end of the junction varies from germline; a read error may be responsible. Other nucleotide sequences from this sample produce the same CDR3. The chain joins TRBV19 to TRBJ2-7; D not certain. Germline V lookup: CDR1 LNHDA, CDR2 SQIVND (reference sequence). The CDR3 has 12 residues. Here the CDR3 reads CASSIDPYEQYF. The CDR3 DNA reads TGTGCCAGTAGTATAGACCCCTATGAGCAGTACTTC.

V usage is TRBV15 and J usage is TRBJ2-1; 7 bases map to TRBD2. CDR1 is LNHNV and CDR2 is YYDKDF in the germline V gene (reference sequence). Unmatched junction bases numbered 3, after V lost 0 bases and J lost 10 bases. The CDR3 contains 13 residues. CDR3 sequence: CATSRDQAGEQFF. For the CDR3, the DNA is TGTGCCACCAGCAGAGATCAAGCGGGAGAGCAGTTCTTC.

The J gene is TRBJ1-2, the V gene TRBV9; TRBD1 might be the D (5 bases). Germline V gene lookup returns CDR1 SGDLS and CDR2 YYNGEE. Trimming pared 4 bases from V and 7 bases from J, leaving 26 bases between. This CDR3 has 17 residues. The CDR3 loop reads CASSPKRQIRTRAGYTF. The CDR3 bases are TGTGCCAGCAGCCCCAAAAGACAGATTCGGACTCGGGCTGGCTACACCTTC.